This T cell receptor (beta chain) is from a study of cytotoxic CD8 clonotypes in ibrutinib-treated CLL (dated by TCRdb to about 2021). About the investigation overall: The cohort was composed of about 10 relapsed/refractory and about 16 treatment-naive patients; IGHV unmutated status was identified in some 17 patients. Responses were partial in 24 patients and complete in 2; after median 68 months follow-up, around 14 stayed in remission and approximately twelve progressed. Response samples were obtained after a median of about 13 months of treatment, with a range of roughly 6 to 36 months. On average, each sample had a few hundred thousand productive templates and around 100,000 productive rearrangements. Of the 86 people in the trial, 26 had longitudinal samples available. Cryopreserved peripheral blood mononuclear cells were obtained prior to treatment, at the time of response, and at either disease progression or sustained remission. Every remission and progressive disease sample was obtained while ibrutinib was still being received by the patients.

CDR1 and CDR2 (SGHDT, YYEEEE) derive from the germline V gene. The CDR3 runs 18 amino acids, cysteine and phenylalanine included. Only the CDR3 part of the read is kept: 54 bases, read in frame from the first base. V trim: 0 bases; J trim: 4 bases; unmatched bases: 12. Each clonotype received, on average, about 10x coverage in deep resolution sequencing performed on a MiSeq, where the target depth lay between 1 in 1 million and 1 in 200,000 T cells. TCR beta libraries were generated with the immunoSEQ hsTCRB Kit. Concerning the study's data processing: ImmunoSEQ Data Assistant and ImmunoSEQ Analyzer were used for data analysis, and V, D and J genes were assigned according to IMGT definitions. Clonality, which ranges from 0 to 1, was calculated as one minus the normalized Shannon entropy of productive rearrangement frequencies. Only overrepresented clonotypes making up at least 0.05% of the repertoire of each patient were included in the public clonotype analysis. Some 14 age-matched healthy donor repertoires from immuneACCESS served as clonality controls. In TCRdb, the immuneACCESS table is reduced to in-frame sequences with V and J assigned. These tables do not hold every clone; where another copy was compared, an unresolved V gene accounts for under half, and the others remain unexplained. V, J and clone size are those of that table, while D and trimming were read from the DNA. In all, the sample holds about 140,000 clones, and around 84% of those were seen once. The ten largest clonotypes hold about 7.4% of the sample.

For TCR beta library preparation, around 2.2 micrograms of genomic DNA was extracted from cryopreserved PBMCs. Longitudinal blood samples from CLL patients receiving ibrutinib monotherapy were subjected to high-throughput TCR beta sequencing. The patients took part in an open-label, single-center phase 2 trial of ibrutinib monotherapy. What the study reported, not specific to this receptor: Sampling times were not matched between sustained-remission and progressing patients, and lymph node repertoires were not studied. Public clonotypes were rare and either contracted or stayed stable during treatment, and the rise in clonality at ibrutinib response reflected the expansion of private clonotypes. At ibrutinib response clonality went up, during sustained remission it held steady, and at progression it dropped back toward baseline. Baseline clonality exceeded that of age-matched healthy donors and correlated strongly with circulating CD8+ T-cell counts.

Comment on this clone: Its target antigen remains unknown. Base qualities were left out, and no much larger clone turns up one base away.

The chain is encoded by TRBV5-6 joined to TRBJ1-2; 10 central nucleotides agree with TRBD1. The sample consisted of PBMCs, taken after 36 months of ibrutinib treatment. This sequence was found in a human donor with chronic lymphocytic leukemia. The sequenced DNA: TGTGCCAGCAGCTTGGCCCAGGGACAGGGGTTGCTGACCTATGGCTACACCTTC. This translates into CASSLAQGQGLLTYGYTF.